A selection of T cell receptor beta chains follows, all from one sample in a study of T cells in Graves' hyperthyroidism and ophthalmopathy. Via MiXCR, TCRdb re-called the multiplex PCR reads, giving one row per CDR3 protein. The sample records some 620,000 distinct CDR3 sequences, about 16% being singletons. The sequencing sample was made of blood. These receptors were collected from a woman between 25 and 40 years old with Graves' hyperthyroidism. Both conserved end residues are part of each CDR3. Fields, in order: V gene, J gene, D gene, clone size, CDR3 protein, CDR3 DNA. The D gene is left open where the match is weak. Expanded clones are given a class, and other clones once, few, many or no size at all.

v_call: TRBV3-1; j_call: TRBJ1-6; d_call: TRBD1; clone_size: few; cdr3_aa: CASSRGQESPLHF; cdr3_nt: TGTGCCAGCAGTCGCGGACAGGAATCACCCCTCCACTTT
v_call: TRBV28; j_call: TRBJ2-5; d_call: TRBD1; clone_size: many; cdr3_aa: CATKGGAENQETQYF; cdr3_nt: TGTGCCACAAAAGGGGGCGCGGAGAACCAAGAGACCCAGTACTTC
v_call: TRBV30; j_call: TRBJ2-5; d_call: -; clone_size: many; cdr3_aa: CAWSGQVKETQYF; cdr3_nt: TGTGCCTGGAGTGGACAGGTTAAAGAGACCCAGTACTTC
v_call: TRBV4-3; j_call: TRBJ2-3; d_call: TRBD1; clone_size: few; cdr3_aa: CASSQGQGGDTQYF; cdr3_nt: TGCGCCAGCAGCCAAGGACAGGGTGGAGATACGCAGTATTTT
v_call: TRBV12-3/TRBV12-4; j_call: TRBJ2-3; d_call: TRBD2; clone_size: -; cdr3_aa: CASSFSLAGGWVTDTQYF; cdr3_nt: TGTGCCAGCAGTTTCTCACTAGCGGGAGGGTGGGTCACAGATACGCAGTATTTT
v_call: TRBV20-1; j_call: TRBJ2-1; d_call: TRBD2; clone_size: many; cdr3_aa: CSARVAGVNEQFF; cdr3_nt: TGCAGTGCTAGAGTCGCGGGGGTCAATGAGCAGTTCTTC
v_call: TRBV3-1; j_call: TRBJ2-1; d_call: -; clone_size: few; cdr3_aa: CASSQDQQDPYNEQFF; cdr3_nt: TGTGCCAGCAGCCAAGATCAACAAGACCCCTACAATGAGCAGTTCTTC
v_call: TRBV12-3/TRBV12-4; j_call: TRBJ2-4; d_call: -; clone_size: many; cdr3_aa: CASSPGLAKNIQYF; cdr3_nt: TGTGCCAGCAGTCCAGGGCTAGCCAAAAACATTCAGTACTTC
v_call: TRBV7-8; j_call: TRBJ2-7; d_call: -; clone_size: many; cdr3_aa: CASREGGGAVNEQYF; cdr3_nt: TGTGCCAGCAGGGAGGGGGGGGGCGCAGTAAACGAGCAGTACTTC
v_call: TRBV4-1; j_call: TRBJ2-7; d_call: TRBD2; clone_size: few; cdr3_aa: CASSQGGGGDEQYF; cdr3_nt: TGCGCCAGCAGCCAAGGGGGGGGTGGGGACGAGCAGTACTTC
v_call: TRBV7-9; j_call: TRBJ2-5; d_call: TRBD2; clone_size: -; cdr3_aa: CASSLAGAGIETQYF; cdr3_nt: TGTGCCAGCAGCCTAGCGGGGGCGGGGATAGAGACCCAGTACTTC
v_call: TRBV7-6; j_call: TRBJ1-1; d_call: -; clone_size: many; cdr3_aa: CASSLVATEAFF; cdr3_nt: TGTGCCAGCAGCTTAGTTGCCACTGAAGCTTTCTTT
v_call: TRBV7-2; j_call: TRBJ2-5; d_call: TRBD1; clone_size: few; cdr3_aa: CASSPGTAPIGETQYF; cdr3_nt: TGTGCCAGCAGCCCCGGGACAGCACCAATTGGGGAGACCCAGTACTTC
v_call: TRBV28; j_call: TRBJ2-6; d_call: TRBD1; clone_size: few; cdr3_aa: CASSPMIGTGLSGANVLTF; cdr3_nt: TGTGCCAGCAGTCCCATGATCGGGACAGGGCTCTCTGGGGCCAACGTCCTGACTTTC
v_call: TRBV7-6; j_call: TRBJ2-1; d_call: -; clone_size: few; cdr3_aa: CASRTAWDNEQFF; cdr3_nt: TGTGCCAGTCGGACTGCTTGGGACAATGAGCAGTTCTTC
v_call: TRBV19; j_call: TRBJ1-5; d_call: -; clone_size: -; cdr3_aa: CASSAGTGNQPQHF; cdr3_nt: TGTGCCAGTAGTGCCGGGACGGGTAATCAGCCCCAGCATTTT
v_call: TRBV4-1; j_call: TRBJ2-7; d_call: TRBD1; clone_size: -; cdr3_aa: CASSQFTGGRSSYEQYF; cdr3_nt: TGCGCCAGCAGCCAGTTCACAGGGGGAAGGAGCTCCTACGAGCAGTACTTC
v_call: TRBV5-1; j_call: TRBJ2-2; d_call: -; clone_size: -; cdr3_aa: CASSSPPGASIETGELFF; cdr3_nt: TGCGCCAGCAGCTCCCCCCCCGGCGCCTCTATCGAGACCGGGGAGCTGTTTTTT
v_call: TRBV7-8; j_call: TRBJ2-7; d_call: TRBD1; clone_size: many; cdr3_aa: CATSQVTGSYEQYF; cdr3_nt: TGTGCCACAAGTCAAGTGACAGGGTCCTACGAGCAGTACTTC
v_call: TRBV20-1; j_call: TRBJ2-7; d_call: -; clone_size: many; cdr3_aa: CSASGSGSYEQYF; cdr3_nt: TGCAGTGCTAGCGGGAGCGGGTCCTACGAGCAGTACTTC
v_call: TRBV7-3; j_call: TRBJ2-1; d_call: -; clone_size: -; cdr3_aa: CASSLGDILNEQFF; cdr3_nt: TGTGCCAGCAGCTTAGGGGACATCCTCAATGAGCAGTTCTTC
v_call: TRBV25-1; j_call: TRBJ1-1; d_call: -; clone_size: many; cdr3_aa: CASIQAGVTEAFF; cdr3_nt: TGTGCCAGCATACAGGCGGGGGTCACTGAAGCTTTCTTT
v_call: TRBV4-1; j_call: TRBJ1-5; d_call: -; clone_size: -; cdr3_aa: CASSQGVLAGANQPQHF; cdr3_nt: TGCGCCAGCAGCCAAGGCGTTCTAGCGGGGGCCAATCAGCCCCAGCATTTC
v_call: TRBV28; j_call: TRBJ2-1; d_call: TRBD2; clone_size: many; cdr3_aa: CASLAGLAGANEQFF; cdr3_nt: TGTGCCAGCCTAGCGGGACTAGCGGGAGCCAATGAGCAGTTCTTC
v_call: TRBV2; j_call: TRBJ2-1; d_call: TRBD1; clone_size: many; cdr3_aa: CASSTGVGNEQFF; cdr3_nt: TGTGCCAGCAGTACAGGGGTCGGCAATGAGCAGTTCTTC
v_call: TRBV11-2; j_call: TRBJ2-7; d_call: TRBD1; clone_size: many; cdr3_aa: CASRQGQGDYEQYF; cdr3_nt: TGTGCCAGCAGGCAAGGACAGGGGGACTACGAGCAGTACTTC
v_call: TRBV12-5; j_call: TRBJ2-3; d_call: -; clone_size: many; cdr3_aa: CASGRTQLTDTQYF; cdr3_nt: TGTGCTAGTGGTAGGACTCAACTCACAGATACGCAGTATTTT
v_call: TRBV18; j_call: TRBJ2-3; d_call: TRBD1; clone_size: -; cdr3_aa: CASSPIGTGGKDTQYF; cdr3_nt: TGTGCCAGCTCACCTATCGGGACAGGGGGAAAAGATACGCAGTATTTT
v_call: TRBV28; j_call: TRBJ1-1; d_call: -; clone_size: many; cdr3_aa: CASSPKGVLKGYGAFF; cdr3_nt: TGTGCCAGCTCCCCAAAGGGGGTTTTGAAGGGTTACGGAGCTTTCTTT
v_call: TRBV4-2; j_call: TRBJ1-2; d_call: -; clone_size: -; cdr3_aa: CASSQVGRYPTGGYTF; cdr3_nt: TGTGCCAGCAGCCAAGTCGGCAGGTATCCTACCGGAGGCTACACCTTC
v_call: TRBV6-2/TRBV6-3; j_call: TRBJ2-5; d_call: TRBD1; clone_size: few; cdr3_aa: CASSYPRDSQETQYF; cdr3_nt: TGTGCCAGCAGTTACCCTAGGGACAGCCAAGAGACCCAGTACTTC
v_call: TRBV18; j_call: TRBJ2-5; d_call: -; clone_size: many; cdr3_aa: CASSPPTSGTALETQYF; cdr3_nt: TGTGCCAGCTCACCACCTACGTCGGGGACGGCCCTAGAGACCCAGTACTTC
v_call: TRBV28; j_call: TRBJ2-5; d_call: TRBD2; clone_size: -; cdr3_aa: CASSLAGGGGQETQYF; cdr3_nt: TGTGCCAGCAGCCTAGCCGGCGGGGGAGGTCAAGAGACCCAGTACTTC
v_call: TRBV18; j_call: TRBJ2-1; d_call: -; clone_size: many; cdr3_aa: CASSPQDDEQFF; cdr3_nt: TGTGCCAGCTCACCACAGGACGATGAGCAGTTCTTC
v_call: TRBV5-5; j_call: TRBJ1-4; d_call: -; clone_size: -; cdr3_aa: CASKFLNEKLFF; cdr3_nt: TGTGCCAGCAAGTTTCTGAATGAAAAACTGTTTTTT
v_call: TRBV11-2; j_call: TRBJ2-7; d_call: -; clone_size: many; cdr3_aa: CASSFGVTVEQYF; cdr3_nt: TGTGCCAGCAGCTTCGGGGTTACGGTCGAGCAGTACTTC
v_call: TRBV20-1; j_call: TRBJ2-3; d_call: TRBD2; clone_size: many; cdr3_aa: CSARDLSGRASDTQYF; cdr3_nt: TGCAGTGCTAGAGATCTGAGCGGGAGGGCAAGTGATACGCAGTATTTT
v_call: TRBV28; j_call: TRBJ2-7; d_call: TRBD2; clone_size: many; cdr3_aa: CASSPVLAEQYF; cdr3_nt: TGTGCCAGCAGCCCCGTACTAGCGGAACAGTACTTC
v_call: TRBV6-1; j_call: TRBJ2-5; d_call: -; clone_size: many; cdr3_aa: CATPLYLVGETQYF; cdr3_nt: TGTGCCACCCCTCTCTACTTAGTCGGGGAGACCCAGTACTTC
v_call: TRBV20-1; j_call: TRBJ2-7; d_call: -; clone_size: -; cdr3_aa: CSARDPRLKGYEQYF; cdr3_nt: TGCAGTGCTAGAGATCCTAGATTAAAGGGGTACGAGCAGTACTTC
v_call: TRBV7-2; j_call: TRBJ2-5; d_call: -; clone_size: many; cdr3_aa: CASSLVTSEETQYF; cdr3_nt: TGTGCCAGCAGCTTGGTGACTAGTGAAGAGACCCAGTACTTC
v_call: TRBV5-8; j_call: TRBJ2-3; d_call: -; clone_size: few; cdr3_aa: CASSLKRRTDTQYF; cdr3_nt: TGTGCCAGCAGCTTGAAGCGACGCACAGATACGCAGTATTTT
v_call: TRBV28; j_call: TRBJ1-3; d_call: -; clone_size: many; cdr3_aa: CASGGITVSGNTIYF; cdr3_nt: TGTGCCAGCGGAGGCATAACAGTCTCTGGAAACACCATATATTTT
v_call: TRBV4-3; j_call: TRBJ2-7; d_call: TRBD2; clone_size: once; cdr3_aa: CASSQLSAGGPRYEQYF; cdr3_nt: TGCGCCAGCAGCCAATTGTCTGCGGGAGGGCCGAGGTACGAGCAGTACTTC
v_call: TRBV18; j_call: TRBJ1-3; d_call: -; clone_size: -; cdr3_aa: CASSPVQGAGNTIYF; cdr3_nt: TGTGCCAGCTCACCTGTCCAGGGTGCTGGAAACACCATATATTTT
v_call: TRBV12-5; j_call: TRBJ2-7; d_call: -; clone_size: many; cdr3_aa: CASGLVPAYEQYF; cdr3_nt: TGTGCTAGTGGTTTGGTCCCCGCATACGAGCAGTACTTC
v_call: TRBV7-9; j_call: TRBJ2-2; d_call: TRBD2; clone_size: -; cdr3_aa: CASRDGLAGFVGELFF; cdr3_nt: TGTGCCAGCAGGGACGGACTAGCCGGTTTCGTCGGGGAGCTGTTTTTT
v_call: TRBV29-1; j_call: TRBJ1-5; d_call: -; clone_size: many; cdr3_aa: CSVAAQGSNQPQHF; cdr3_nt: TGCAGCGTCGCGGCACAGGGTAGCAATCAGCCCCAGCATTTT
v_call: TRBV5-1; j_call: TRBJ1-1; d_call: TRBD1; clone_size: few; cdr3_aa: CASSFGTGVGGSTEAFF; cdr3_nt: TGCGCCAGCAGCTTCGGGACAGGGGTAGGTGGGAGCACTGAAGCTTTCTTT
v_call: TRBV3-1; j_call: TRBJ2-2; d_call: -; clone_size: -; cdr3_aa: CASSQGQPNTGELFF; cdr3_nt: TGTGCCAGCAGCCAAGGACAGCCGAACACCGGGGAGCTGTTTTTT
v_call: TRBV3-1; j_call: TRBJ1-1; d_call: -; clone_size: -; cdr3_aa: CASSQAGGYTEAFF; cdr3_nt: TGTGCCAGCAGCCAAGCCGGGGGATACACTGAAGCTTTCTTT